This TCR beta chain was sequenced for a study of T cell responses to AZD1222 COVID-19 vaccine. Study outcomes and limitations: Spike-wide vaccine-associated CD4 TCRs dominated at 160-218 and 743-854.

The sample holds a few counts of this clone. What it binds is not known. Sequenced by immunoSEQ multiplex PCR; TCRdb stores in-frame clones only, minus some. Found here are around 190,000 clones, 80% to 90% of them singletons; the top ten hold 0.49%. The sequence was collected from an adult in good health. This material consisted of peripheral blood, taken on day 0 of AZD1222 vaccination.

This chain's CDR3 is CASSQGQGRGNTEAFF. CDR3 nucleotides: TGCGCCAGCAGCCAAGGACAGGGTAGGGGTAACACTGAAGCTTTCTTT. The V and J genes are TRBV4-3 and TRBJ1-1; 7 bases are a match to TRBD1. CDR1 is LGHNA, CDR2 YSLEER, per germline. V was clipped by 1 base and J by 2 bases; unmatched bases: 7. The CDR3 runs 16 residues.